Below are 7 T cell receptor beta chains sequenced from a single sample in a study (dated by TCRdb to about 2016). The library came from RT-PCR. TCRdb names Illumina MiSeq as the instrument used. TCRdb's own reprocessing of the public reads used fastp at Q25 and MiXCR and kept productive beta chains. Rows with one shared CDR3 protein collapse into an entry with the most common genes and DNA. This sample comprises about 680,000 distinct CDR3 sequences, about 14% of them detected only once. Jointly, the top ten make up about 3.6% of the sample. Material for sequencing was memory CD4+ T cells from blood. The receptors were sampled from a female donor in good health, serving as a healthy control.

The table lists this clonotype with a few counts. This sequence joins TRBV20-1 and TRBJ2-2, with 9 bases identical to TRBD1. This CDR3 region has 16 residues. J was trimmed by 1 base and V by 3 bases; bases with no gene match: 6. The V gene's germline CDR1 is DFQATT and CDR2 SNEGSKA (reference sequence). CDR3 sequence reads: CSARNPGQGNTGELFF. In DNA, the CDR3 is TGCAGTGCTAGGAACCCGGGACAGGGGAACACCGGGGAGCTGTTTTTT.

The CDR3 DNA reads TGTGCCAGCAGCCAAGAAATCTGGGGTGGGACCTCTGGAAACACCATATATTTT. This gives the protein CASSQEIWGGTSGNTIYF. The rearrangement joins TRBV4-2 to TRBJ1-3; maybe TRBD1 (5 bases). Germline loops: CDR1 LGHNA, CDR2 YNFKEQ. This CDR3 spans 18 amino acids. Trimming left V 0 bases short and J 0 bases short, with 15 bases between.

V gene TRBV20-1 combines with J gene TRBJ2-2; 14 positions match TRBD2. Trimming took 4 bases from V and 7 from J; bases not matched to a gene: 5. From germline, CDR1 is DFQATT and CDR2 SNEGSKA (reference sequence). This CDR3 is built from 15 residues. The CDR3 DNA reads TGCAGTGCTACCGGACTAGCGGGAGGTCACGGGGAGCTGTTTTTT. It is translated as CSATGLAGGHGELFF.

This clonotype has at least ten counts. The V and J genes are TRBV5-1 and TRBJ2-5; 10 bases agree with TRBD2. Germline CDR1 and CDR2: SGHRS and YFSETQ. V gave up 0 bases and J gave up 3 bases; unmatched junction bases: 11. CDR3 length equals 18 residues. DNA for the CDR3: TGCGCCAGCAGCTTGGGTCTAGCGGGAGCCCCGAGGGAAGAGACCCAGTACTTC. Encoded protein: CASSLGLAGAPREETQYF.

In its sample, this clonotype was seen a few times. The chain has TRBV5-1 and TRBJ2-7, with 9 nucleotides matching TRBD1. The V segment lost 3 bases and the J segment 5 bases; nucleotides outside the gene matches: 18. The germline gives CDR1 SGHRS, CDR2 YFSETQ. The CDR3 contains 18 residues. CDR3 coding DNA: TGCGCCAGCAGCTGGAGGTTCCGCGACAGGGGGGGCGTTCACGAGCAGTACTTC. This sequence encodes CASSWRFRDRGGVHEQYF. The full variable domain, rest sourced from reference TRBV5-1 and TRBJ2-7, is KAGVTQTPRYLIKTRGQQVTLSCSPISGHRSVSWYQQTPGQGLQFLFEYFSETQRNKGNFPGRFSGRQFSNSRSEMNVSTLELGDSALYLCASSWRFRDRGGVHEQYFGPGTRLTVT.

This clonotype was observed a handful of times. The J gene is TRBJ2-5, the V gene TRBV7-2, with 7 bases fitting TRBD2. The V and J ends lost 1 base and 4 bases, in that order; junction bases with no gene match: 15. CDR3 size: 18 residues. Germline V lookup: CDR1 SGHTA, CDR2 FQGNSA. CDR3 residues: CASSLGAASGGEGETQYF. CDR3 sequence (DNA): TGTGCCAGCAGCTTAGGGGCTGCGAGCGGAGGGGAGGGAGAGACCCAGTACTTC.

This clonotype was detected only a few times. This rearrangement joins TRBV12-3 or TRBV12-4 to TRBJ1-5, with 7 bases matching TRBD1. V lost 4 bases to trimming and J lost 5 bases; unmatched junction nucleotides: 5. The CDR3 has 14 amino acids. The CDR3 DNA follows: TGTGCCAGCAGTTGGGGACAGCTGGATCAGCCCCAGCATTTT. Protein: CASSWGQLDQPQHF.